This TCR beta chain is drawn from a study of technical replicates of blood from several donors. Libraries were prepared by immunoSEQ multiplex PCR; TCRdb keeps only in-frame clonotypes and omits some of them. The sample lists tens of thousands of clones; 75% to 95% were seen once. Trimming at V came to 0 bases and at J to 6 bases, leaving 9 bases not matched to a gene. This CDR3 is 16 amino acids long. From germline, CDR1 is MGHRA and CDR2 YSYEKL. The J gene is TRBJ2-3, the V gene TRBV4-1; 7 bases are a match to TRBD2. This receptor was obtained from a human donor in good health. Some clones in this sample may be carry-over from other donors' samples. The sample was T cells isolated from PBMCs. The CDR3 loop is CASSQDWGRAADTQYF. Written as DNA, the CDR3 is TGCGCCAGCAGCCAAGATTGGGGGAGGGCCGCGGATACGCAGTATTTT.